These 20 T cell receptor beta chains were sequenced from one sample in a study of identical twins. One entry per CDR3 protein results from TCRdb running MiXCR on the 5' RACE reads. The sample shows 500,000 to 650,000 distinct CDR3 sequences, around 24% of them seen only once. These data are also associated with another study on yellow fever vaccine responses in identical twins.

Specimen: CD4+ T cells sorted from blood. These receptors were taken from a woman aged 18 to 35 in good health.

This clonotype was counted between two and nine times. The chain joins TRBV5-4 to TRBJ2-2; D gene ambiguous. The CDR3 has 13 residues. Germline V gives CDR1 SGHNT, CDR2 YYREEE (reference sequence). V lost 0 bases, J lost 6 bases, and 6 bases lay in between. The CDR3 sequence is CASSLDGAGELFF. Here the CDR3 DNA reads TGTGCCAGCAGCTTGGACGGTGCCGGGGAGCTGTTTTTT.

V and J are TRBV7-2 and TRBJ2-1; tentatively, D is TRBD1 (6 bases). Germline values: CDR1 SGHTA, CDR2 FQGNSA. This CDR3 spans 16 amino acids. Trimming stripped 1 base from V and 6 bases from J, with 16 bases between. CDR3 nucleotides: TGTGCCAGCAGCTTAGTGGGGGCAGGGGTGGGCAATGAGCAGTTCTTC. It yields the protein CASSLVGAGVGNEQFF.

The chain has TRBV5-1 and TRBJ2-5; D is ambiguous. Trimming stripped 3 bases from V and 0 bases from J, with 15 bases between. In germline, CDR1 is SGHRS, CDR2 YFSETQ. The CDR3 contains 16 residues. The CDR3 reads CASSWGYSVYQETQYF. The CDR3 bases are TGCGCCAGCAGCTGGGGATACAGCGTTTACCAAGAGACCCAGTACTTC.

At least ten counts were recorded for this clonotype. The rearrangement joins TRBV3-1 to TRBJ2-2, with D unclear. Germline CDR1 LGHDT, CDR2 YNNKEL (reference sequence). The V end was cut by 3 bases, the J end by 4 bases, with 6 bases between. The CDR3 length is 13 residues. The CDR3: CASSQGGTGELFF. The CDR3 nucleotides read TGTGCCAGCAGCCAGGGTGGCACCGGGGAGCTGTTTTTT.

This clonotype turned up a few times. J is TRBJ2-1 and V is TRBV11-1; 13 bases fit TRBD2. The germline V gene has CDR1 SGHAT and CDR2 FQDESV (reference sequence). The CDR3 runs 19 residues. J gave up 4 bases and V 4 bases, and 13 bases lay outside the gene matches. The CDR3 loop is CASSSTWTSGSPDYNEQFF. CDR3 nucleotide sequence: TGTGCCAGCAGCTCGACTTGGACTAGCGGGAGTCCTGATTACAATGAGCAGTTCTTC.

This clonotype was seen a handful of times. This rearrangement joins TRBV27 to TRBJ2-7, with D perhaps TRBD2 (6 bases). Per the germline V gene, CDR1 is MNHEY and CDR2 is SMNVEV (reference sequence). V gave up 3 bases and J gave up 4 bases, with 10 bases separating them. CDR3 length: 13 residues. CDR3 region: CASSLAGKYEQYF. DNA of the CDR3: TGTGCCAGCAGTTTGGCGGGGAAGTACGAGCAGTACTTC.

This clonotype was found a few times. The chain combines TRBV7-8 with TRBJ1-1, with 7 bases matching TRBD1. The V segment lost 1 base and the J segment 11 bases; nucleotides outside the gene matches: 7. The CDR3 contains 13 residues. The germline V gene has CDR1 SGHVS and CDR2 FQNEAQ. CDR3 sequence reads: CASSLVGQTDAFF. CDR3 in DNA: TGTGCCAGCAGCTTAGTGGGACAGACCGATGCTTTCTTT.

This chain joins TRBV27 and TRBJ2-7; the match to TRBD2 covers 8 bases. CDR1 and CDR2 from the germline V gene are MNHEY and SMNVEV (reference sequence). CDR3 length: 15 amino acids. Trimming took 2 bases from V and 3 from J; bases not matched to a gene: 6. DNA of the CDR3: TGTGCCAGCAGTTTAACCTCGGGAGGGAGCTACGAGCAGTACGTC. Translation: CASSLTSGGSYEQYV.

The gene calls are TRBV5-6 and TRBJ2-7, with unresolved D. The germline gives CDR1 SGHDT, CDR2 YYEEEE. This CDR3 is built from 12 residues. Trimming pared 5 bases from V and 5 bases from J, leaving 11 bases between. CDR3 sequence reads: CASSRVPHEQYV. The CDR3 DNA follows: TGTGCCAGCAGTCGGGTCCCCCACGAGCAGTACGTC.

The table lists this clonotype with a few counts. CDR3 DNA: TGCGCCAGCAGCCCTCTTGGTAGCGGGGGGTACACAGATACGCAGTATTTT. Translating it yields CASSPLGSGGYTDTQYF. This chain uses TRBV5-1 with TRBJ2-3; 10 positions agree with TRBD2. The V gene end was trimmed by 4 bases and the J gene end by 2 bases; junction bases not matched to a gene: 10. The CDR3 has 17 residues. Germline V gene sequence: CDR1 SGHRS, CDR2 YFSETQ.

The chain joins TRBV5-1 to TRBJ2-3, with 12 bases aligning to TRBD2. Unmatched junction bases numbered 6, after V lost 4 bases and J lost 3 bases. Germline CDR1 SGHRS, CDR2 YFSETQ. The CDR3 sequence is 16 residues long. Here the CDR3 reads CASSIPSGGGTDTQYF. The CDR3 nucleotides read TGCGCCAGCAGCATTCCTAGCGGGGGGGGGACAGATACGCAGTATTTT.

A remark on this clonotype: At one of its ends the junction is not consistent with the germline gene, which may arise from a read error. The chain combines TRBV10-3 with TRBJ2-7, with 11 bases that match TRBD2. The germline V gene encodes CDR1 ENHRY and CDR2 SYGVKD. The CDR3 consists of 15 residues. The CDR3 sequence: CANSELAGETYEQYF. The CDR3 region has the DNA TGTGCCAACAGTGAACTAGCGGGAGAAACCTACGAGCAGTACTTC.

The chain employs TRBV7-9 and TRBJ2-7; D unclear. The germline CDR1 and CDR2 sequences are SEHNR and FQNEAQ (reference sequence). The CDR3 is 13 amino acids. Trimming removed 1 base at V and 5 bases at J, with 9 bases between. The CDR3 nucleotides are TGTGCCAGCAGCTTAGATGGTTCCAACGAGCAGTACTTC. Its translation: CASSLDGSNEQYF.

The V gene is TRBV20-1, the J gene TRBJ2-2; D gene unclear. The germline V gene encodes CDR1 DFQATT and CDR2 SNEGSKA (reference sequence). V was shortened by 3 bases and J by 3 bases, with 20 bases between the two germline ends. The CDR3 totals 17 residues. This CDR3 reads CSASSPFIGEDTGELFF. CDR3 in DNA: TGCAGTGCTAGCTCTCCGTTCATCGGCGAGGACACCGGGGAGCTGTTTTTT.

The chain links TRBV6-1 to TRBJ2-7; 9 bases line up with TRBD1. Germline trimming cut 9 bases from V and 4 bases from J; bases unmatched to any gene: 10. Germline V lookup: CDR1 MNHNS, CDR2 SASEGT. CDR3 length equals 14 residues. The CDR3 DNA is TGTGCCAGGAACAGGGGGCCGAAGGTATACGAGCAGTACGTC. Its translation: CARNRGPKVYEQYV.

The chain employs TRBV12-3 or TRBV12-4 and TRBJ2-7; D ambiguous. The length of the CDR3 is 12 residues. Trimming took off 3 bases at V and 3 bases at J, with 6 bases between the two ends. CDR3 DNA sequence: TGTGCCAGCAGTTTTCTGGACTACGAGCAGTACGTC. Translating it yields CASSFLDYEQYV.

The chain joins TRBV7-6 to TRBJ2-7; the match to TRBD1 covers 8 bases. The CDR3 is 15 amino acids. Germline CDR1 is SGHVS and CDR2 is FNYEAQ. The V gene end was trimmed by 5 bases and the J gene end by 1 base; junction bases not matched to a gene: 7. This CDR3 reads CASSPRTGTSYEQYF. DNA for the CDR3: TGTGCCAGCAGCCCGAGGACAGGGACGTCCTACGAGCAGTACTTC.

The chain couples TRBV28 to TRBJ2-7; D is possibly TRBD2 (6 bases). V lost 4 bases, J lost 3 bases, and 16 bases lay in between. From germline, CDR1 is MDHEN and CDR2 SYDVKM. This CDR3 is 15 amino acids long. CDR3 residues: CASSSQGGYIYEQYF. CDR3 DNA: TGTGCCAGCAGTTCCCAGGGAGGTTATATCTACGAGCAGTACTTC. Together with reference TRBV28 and TRBJ2-7, the CDR3 gives the full variable domain: DVKVTQSSRYLVKRTGEKVFLECVQDMDHENMFWYRQDPGLGLRLIYFSYDVKMKEKGDIPEGYSVSREKKERFSLILESASTNQTSMYLCASSSQGGYIYEQYFGPGTRLTVT.

This rearrangement joins TRBV10-3 to TRBJ2-7, with D possibly matching TRBD1 (5 bases). Germline-derived CDR1 and CDR2 are ENHRY and SYGVKD. The CDR3 is 12 amino acids. Trimming cost V 2 bases and J 4 bases, with 6 bases left between them. This CDR3 is CAISETGYEQYV. Here the CDR3 DNA reads TGTGCCATCAGTGAGACAGGATACGAGCAGTACGTC.

The chain links TRBV7-2 to TRBJ1-6, with TRBD1 identical over 8 bases. With 4 bases clipped from V and 5 bases from J, the junction kept 7 bases outside the gene matches. The CDR3 runs to 16 residues. CDR1 is SGHTA and CDR2 is FQGNSA in the germline V gene. The DNA of the CDR3 is TGTGCCAGCAGCTGGGCAGGACAGGGTAATAATTCACCCCTCCACTTT. Protein product: CASSWAGQGNNSPLHF.